The source of this TCR beta chain is a study of somatic mutations in cytotoxic T cells in rheumatoid arthritis. Study context: Nearly 100% purity was obtained when some V beta antibody-stained T-cell populations were flow-sorted; these included V beta1+ cells sequenced for TCRB.

Findings and limits, study-wide: CD8+ T-cell clonality showed no significant difference between rheumatoid arthritis patients and age-matched healthy controls. Unlike healthy controls, rheumatoid arthritis patients had CD8+ clonality that increased with age.

On this clone: What it binds is not known.

In the original analysis: Patient CD8+ clones exceeding 1% seldom corresponded to published virus-specific TCRB sequences. Data came from immunoSEQ multiplex PCR; TCRdb stores just in-frame clones and leaves some out. The V and J calls and clone size come from that table; D and trimming were worked out from the DNA. Here the sample spans some 17,000 clones, about four fifths being singletons. The TCR originated in an adult with rheumatoid arthritis. Material for sequencing was CD8+ T cells sorted from blood.

In DNA form, the CDR3 reads TGTGCCAGCAGTAGTACGGGGACAGCACAAGAGACCCAGTACTTC. It translates to CASSSTGTAQETQYF. The chain carries TRBV2 and TRBJ2-5; TRBD1 matches 7 bases. The CDR3 is 15 amino acids. Germline assignment: CDR1 SNHLY and CDR2 FYNNEI. V shed 5 bases and J 2 bases; nucleotides not matched to a gene: 8.